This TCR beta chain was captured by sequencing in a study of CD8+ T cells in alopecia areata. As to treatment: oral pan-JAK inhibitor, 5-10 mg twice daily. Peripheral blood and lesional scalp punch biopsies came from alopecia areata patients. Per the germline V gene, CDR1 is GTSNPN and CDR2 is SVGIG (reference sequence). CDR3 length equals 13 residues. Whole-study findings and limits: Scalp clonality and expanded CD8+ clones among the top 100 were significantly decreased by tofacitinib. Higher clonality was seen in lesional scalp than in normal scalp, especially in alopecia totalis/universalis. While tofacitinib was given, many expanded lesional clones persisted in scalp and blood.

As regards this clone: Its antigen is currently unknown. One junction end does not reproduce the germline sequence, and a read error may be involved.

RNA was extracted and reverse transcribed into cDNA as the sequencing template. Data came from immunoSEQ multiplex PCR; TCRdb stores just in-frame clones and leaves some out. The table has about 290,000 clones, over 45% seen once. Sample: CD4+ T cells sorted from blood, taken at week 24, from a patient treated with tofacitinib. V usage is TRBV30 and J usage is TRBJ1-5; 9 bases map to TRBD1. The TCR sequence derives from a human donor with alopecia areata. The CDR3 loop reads CAWTTGGKQPQHF. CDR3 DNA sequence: TGTGCCTGGACTACAGGGGGCAAGCAGCCCCAGCATTTT.